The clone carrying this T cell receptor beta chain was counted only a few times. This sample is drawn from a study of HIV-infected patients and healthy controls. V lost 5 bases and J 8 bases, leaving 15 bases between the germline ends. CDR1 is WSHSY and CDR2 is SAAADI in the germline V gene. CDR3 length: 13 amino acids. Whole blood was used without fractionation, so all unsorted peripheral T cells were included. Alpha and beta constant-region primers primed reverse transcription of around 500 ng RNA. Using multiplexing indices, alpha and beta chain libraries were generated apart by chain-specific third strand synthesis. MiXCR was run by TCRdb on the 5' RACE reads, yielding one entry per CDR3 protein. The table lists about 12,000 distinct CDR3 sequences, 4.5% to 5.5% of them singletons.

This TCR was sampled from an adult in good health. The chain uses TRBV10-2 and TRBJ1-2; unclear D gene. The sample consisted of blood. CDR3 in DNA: TGCGCCAGCAGTATGAGCTGGCAGTCGGGCTACACCTTC. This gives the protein CASSMSWQSGYTF.